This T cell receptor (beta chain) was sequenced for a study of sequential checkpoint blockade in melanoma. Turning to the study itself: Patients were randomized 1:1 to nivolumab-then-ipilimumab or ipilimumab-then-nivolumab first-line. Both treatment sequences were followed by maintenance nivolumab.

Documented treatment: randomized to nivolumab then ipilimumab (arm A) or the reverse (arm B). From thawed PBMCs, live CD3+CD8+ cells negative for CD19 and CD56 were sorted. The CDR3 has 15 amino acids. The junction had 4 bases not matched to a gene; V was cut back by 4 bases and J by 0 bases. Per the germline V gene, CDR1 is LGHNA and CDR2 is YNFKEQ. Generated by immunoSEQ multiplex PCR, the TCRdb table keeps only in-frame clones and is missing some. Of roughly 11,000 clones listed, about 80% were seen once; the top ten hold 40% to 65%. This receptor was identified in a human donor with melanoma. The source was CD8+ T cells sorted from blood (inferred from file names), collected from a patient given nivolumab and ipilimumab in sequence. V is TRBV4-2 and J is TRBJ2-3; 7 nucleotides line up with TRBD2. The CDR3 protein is CASSLGGTSTDTQYF. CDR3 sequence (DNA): TGTGCCAGCAGCCTCGGGGGGACTAGCACAGATACGCAGTATTTT.